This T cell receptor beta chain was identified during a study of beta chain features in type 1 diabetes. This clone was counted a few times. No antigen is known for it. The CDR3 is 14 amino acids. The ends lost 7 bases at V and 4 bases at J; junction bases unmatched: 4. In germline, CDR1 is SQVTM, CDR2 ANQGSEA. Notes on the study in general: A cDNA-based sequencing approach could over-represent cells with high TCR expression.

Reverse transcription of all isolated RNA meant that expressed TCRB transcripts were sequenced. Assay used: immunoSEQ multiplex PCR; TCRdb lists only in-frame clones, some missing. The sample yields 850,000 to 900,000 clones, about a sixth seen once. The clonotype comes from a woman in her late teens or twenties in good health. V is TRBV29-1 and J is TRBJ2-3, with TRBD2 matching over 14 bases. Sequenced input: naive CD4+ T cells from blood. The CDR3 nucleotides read TGCAGCGGCACGGGACTAGCGGGAGCAGATACGCAGTATTTT. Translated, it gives CSGTGLAGADTQYF.